The next 14 T cell receptor beta chains were all read from a single sample in a study of T cells after yellow fever vaccination. TCRdb re-analysed the 5' RACE reads in MiXCR, keeping a single row per CDR3 protein. Counted here are roughly 520,000 distinct CDR3 sequences, 21% occurring once; the ten biggest clones make up around 17%. The input for sequencing was PBMCs, taken approximately 20 days after the first yellow fever vaccination. These TCRs come from a man younger than 35 who received the YFV17D yellow fever vaccine.

The sample holds a few counts of this clonotype. The V and J genes are TRBV20-1 and TRBJ1-6; 10 positions agree with TRBD1. CDR1 DFQATT and CDR2 SNEGSKA come from the germline V gene (reference sequence). After removal of 1 base from V and 9 bases from J, the junction contained 3 bases not matched to a gene. CDR3 length: 14 amino acids. The CDR3 sequence is CSARGQGAVSPLHF. Here the CDR3 DNA reads TGCAGTGCTAGAGGACAGGGGGCGGTTTCACCCCTCCACTTT.

In this sample, this clonotype turned up a few times. The chain has TRBV20-1 and TRBJ2-7; a weak D match, TRBD1 (5 bases). Germline V CDR1 and CDR2: DFQATT, SNEGSKA (reference sequence). The CDR3 loop spans 13 amino acids. Trimming left V 0 bases short and J 3 bases short, with 9 bases between. In DNA, the CDR3 is TGCAGTGCTAGAGACCAGGGTATCTACGAGCAGTACTTC. Translation gives CSARDQGIYEQYF.

J is TRBJ2-2 and V is TRBV6-2 or TRBV6-3; the D gene is possibly TRBD1 (6 bases). CDR1 is MNHEY and CDR2 is SVGEGT in the germline V gene. Trimming stripped 0 bases from V and 2 bases from J, with 19 bases between. This CDR3 spans 19 amino acids. The CDR3 DNA sequence: TGTGCCAGCAGTTACTCGATATACTCGGGACACCCTAACACCGGGGAGCTGTTTTTT. Translation gives CASSYSIYSGHPNTGELFF.

This clonotype has a handful of counts. The chain employs TRBV7-2 and TRBJ2-6; perhaps TRBD2 as D (5 bases). Germline V gene data show CDR1 as SGHTA and CDR2 as FQGNSA. The CDR3 loop spans 17 amino acids. Trimming left V 1 base short and J 0 bases short, with 10 bases between. The CDR3 region is CASSLVASYSGANVLTF. The CDR3 nucleotides read TGTGCCAGCAGCTTAGTGGCTAGCTACTCTGGGGCCAACGTCCTGACTTTC.

The gene calls are TRBV5-1 and TRBJ2-1, with 7 bases identical to TRBD2. Germline CDR1 SGHRS, CDR2 YFSETQ. After removal of 9 bases from V and 2 bases from J, the junction contained 8 bases not matched to a gene. CDR3 length: 14 residues. The CDR3 protein is CATGSGVAYNEQFF. CDR3 DNA: TGCGCCACAGGGAGCGGGGTCGCCTACAATGAGCAGTTCTTC. Looking up the rest from reference TRBV5-1 and TRBJ2-1 gives the full variable domain: KAGVTQTPRYLIKTRGQQVTLSCSPISGHRSVSWYQQTPGQGLQFLFEYFSETQRNKGNFPGRFSGRQFSNSRSEMNVSTLELGDSALYLCATGSGVAYNEQFFGPGTRLTVL.

In this sample, this clonotype turned up a few times. This chain uses TRBV11-2 with TRBJ2-5, with a weak D call TRBD1 (5 bases). Trimming shortened V by 1 base and J by 5 bases, and 11 bases separated the two germline ends. The CDR3 covers 14 residues. From germline, CDR1 is SGHAT and CDR2 FQNNGV. CDR3 nucleotides: TGTGCCAGCAGCTTAGGTCAGGGTCCCGAGACCCAGTACTTC. Protein sequence: CASSLGQGPETQYF.

The V call is TRBV6-2 or TRBV6-3, the J call TRBJ2-7; D possibly uses TRBD1 or TRBD2 (5 bases each). This CDR3 is 15 amino acids long. Germline values: CDR1 MNHEY, CDR2 SVGEGT. V was trimmed by 5 bases and J by 2 bases, leaving 16 bases between them. In nucleotides, the CDR3 is TGTGCCAGCAGTGACACCGGGATAGGGGCCTACGAGCAGTACTTC. This codes for CASSDTGIGAYEQYF.

The chain joins TRBV4-1 to TRBJ1-1; D possibly corresponds to TRBD1 (5 bases). Germline-derived CDR1 and CDR2 are MGHRA and YSYEKL. Trimming shortened V by 4 bases and J by 1 base, and 10 bases separated the two germline ends. This CDR3 is 14 amino acids long. This chain's CDR3 is CASSRGLGNTEAFF. The DNA of the CDR3 is TGCGCCAGCAGCCGGGGGTTGGGGAACACTGAAGCTTTCTTT.

This clonotype was seen many times. This rearrangement joins TRBV3-2 to TRBJ2-3; the DNA was not compared with TRBD1, the D call given in the table. TRBV3-2 is annotated as a pseudogene. This CDR3 contains 22 residues. The CDR3 nucleotides read TGTGCCAGCAGCCAACTAACTTGGGAGGGACAGGGCTTAGCGGGGTCCACAGATACGCAGTATTTT. It encodes CASSQLTWEGQGLAGSTDTQYF.

This clonotype was picked up a small number of times. J is TRBJ1-3 and V is TRBV3-1; D unclear. The V end was cut by 1 base, the J end by 0 bases, with 10 bases between. This CDR3 spans 16 amino acids. Germline values: CDR1 LGHDT, CDR2 YNNKEL (reference sequence). The CDR3 here is CASSQGLRHSGNTIYF. The CDR3 DNA reads TGTGCCAGCAGCCAAGGGCTCAGACACTCTGGAAACACCATATATTTT.

The rearrangement joins TRBV19 to TRBJ1-5, with 7 bases identical to TRBD1. This CDR3 is built from 15 residues. The germline V gene has CDR1 LNHDA and CDR2 SQIVND (reference sequence). Trimming took 3 bases from V and 3 from J; bases not matched to a gene: 5. For the CDR3, the DNA is TGTGCCAGTAGTATCGGACAGGTAAACAATCAGCCCCAGCATTTT. This encodes CASSIGQVNNQPQHF.

This clonotype was seen only a few times. The rearrangement links TRBV2 to TRBJ1-2; no clear D. The germline V gene encodes CDR1 SNHLY and CDR2 FYNNEI. The V and J ends lost 2 bases and 4 bases respectively, with 11 bases between them. This CDR3 spans 14 amino acids. The CDR3 loop is CASSEQLGSYGYTF. The CDR3 nucleotides are TGTGCCAGCAGTGAACAGTTAGGGAGCTATGGCTACACCTTC. The full variable domain, rest sourced from reference TRBV2 and TRBJ1-2, is EPEVTQTPSHQVTQMGQEVILRCVPISNHLYFYWYRQILGQKVEFLVSFYNNEISEKSEIFDDQFSVERPDGSNFTLKIRSTKLEDSAMYFCASSEQLGSYGYTFGSGTRLTVV.

This clonotype showed up just a few times. V is TRBV9 and J is TRBJ2-5; a weak D match, TRBD1 (6 bases). The germline V gene has CDR1 SGDLS and CDR2 YYNGEE. V lost 0 bases to trimming and J lost 1 base, with 16 bases between them. This CDR3 has 17 amino acids. The CDR3 bases are TGTGCCAGCAGCGTAGGAGACAGGAGACTTTCCCAAGAGACCCAGTACTTC. Protein product: CASSVGDRRLSQETQYF.

This chain joins TRBV12-3 or TRBV12-4 and TRBJ2-2, with no clear D. Trimming stripped 6 bases from V and 0 bases from J, with 8 bases between. This CDR3 spans 14 amino acids. The CDR3 is CASRRLANTGELFF. The CDR3 region has the DNA TGTGCCAGCAGGCGACTTGCGAACACCGGGGAGCTGTTTTTT.